The 6 T cell receptor beta chains given below trace back to one sample, sequenced in a study of shared clonotypes between healthy human individuals. This table comes from immunoSEQ multiplex PCR, and its TCRdb copy is limited to in-frame clones, with some not included. Of a few hundred thousand clones listed, just over 65% are singletons. Sequencing was performed on memory CD4+ T cells sorted from blood. Indicated subset: CD45RA-negative fraction. The source of these receptors is a man aged 25-45 years in good health.

J is TRBJ2-1 and V is TRBV28, with D unclear. The CDR3 contains 15 residues. Trimming cost V 4 bases and J 0 bases, with 10 bases left between them. Germline assignment: CDR1 MDHEN and CDR2 SYDVKM. DNA of the CDR3: TGTGCCAGCAGTTCCCCGGGCAGCTCCTACAATGAGCAGTTCTTC. Protein sequence: CASSSPGSSYNEQFF.

This chain uses TRBV27 with TRBJ2-7; D gene ambiguous. This CDR3 region has 13 residues. Trimming removed 7 bases at V and 2 bases at J, with 12 bases between. Germline CDR1 reads MNHEY; CDR2 reads SMNVEV (reference sequence). The CDR3 region is CASMQSIPYEQYF. The CDR3 coding sequence is TGTGCCAGCATGCAGTCGATCCCCTACGAGCAGTACTTC.

The gene calls are TRBV19 and TRBJ2-3; TRBD2 agrees at 7 bases. V shed 1 base, J shed 1 base, and the junction held 20 bases outside the gene matches. CDR3 length equals 21 residues. Germline V gene sequence: CDR1 LNHDA, CDR2 SQIVND (reference sequence). The CDR3: CASSIGSFRREIRLGTDTQYF. The CDR3 nucleotides are TGTGCCAGTAGTATAGGAAGCTTCAGGCGGGAGATAAGGCTCGGCACAGATACGCAGTATTTT.

This chain connects TRBV10-2 to TRBJ1-5, with D maybe TRBD1 (5 bases). This CDR3 region has 13 residues. Germline loops: CDR1 WSHSY, CDR2 SAAADI. Trimming left V 2 bases short and J 7 bases short, with 9 bases between. The CDR3 DNA reads as TGCGCCAGCAGTGAGGGGGCAGGGCAGCCCCAGCATTTT. It yields the protein CASSEGAGQPQHF.

V and J are TRBV18 and TRBJ1-5; 7 bases align to TRBD1. V lost 3 bases, J lost 9 bases, and 11 bases stayed unmatched. The CDR3 consists of 15 residues. Germline V CDR1 and CDR2: KGHSH, LQKENI. CDR3 nucleotides: TGTGCCAGCTCACCCAGCGACAGGGAAGGGTGGCCCCAGCATTTT. Translating gives CASSPSDREGWPQHF. Full variable domain (missing parts from reference TRBV18 and TRBJ1-5): NAGVMQNPRHLVRRRGQEARLRCSPMKGHSHVYWYRQLPEEGLKFMVYLQKENIIDESGMPKERFSAEFPKEGPSILRIQQVVRGDSAAYFCASSPSDREGWPQHFGDGTRLSIL.

V and J are TRBV19 and TRBJ1-2; D is perhaps TRBD1 (5 bases). With 2 bases removed from V and 4 bases from J, the gap between germline ends came to 17 bases. CDR1 and CDR2 (germline): LNHDA, SQIVND (reference sequence). The length of the CDR3 is 16 residues. CDR3 in DNA: TGTGCCAGTAGTATATCTGGGGCCGGGAGACTCTATGGCTACACCTTC. Translation: CASSISGAGRLYGYTF.